This T cell receptor beta chain was captured in a study of T cells in Graves' hyperthyroidism and ophthalmopathy. Study background: The authors collected peripheral blood at initial diagnosis, before any treatment.

Study results and caveats: Ophthalmopathy was identified by the model a median about 6.8 months ahead of onset. Within blood appeared most thyroid clonotypes that had expanded above 0.001.

In germline, CDR1 is MNHNS, CDR2 SASEGT. Trimming took off 5 bases at V and 6 bases at J, with 10 bases between the two ends. This CDR3 has 12 amino acids. RNA transcripts yielded amplified TCR beta CDR3 regions. When the TCR CDR3 underwent first-round RT-PCR, the HTBI primer set was used. TCRdb used MiXCR to reprocess the multiplex PCR reads, holding one entry per CDR3 protein. The sample carries some 760,000 distinct CDR3 sequences, around 15% recorded once. In regard to this clonotype: Its cognate antigen is unknown. A much larger clone lies one base from this, so it may be a read error.

Pregnant or lactating patients were excluded, as were those with uncontrolled infection or other autoimmune disease. The chain employs TRBV6-1 and TRBJ1-2; D not certain. This sequence originates from a woman between 18 and 30 years old with Graves' hyperthyroidism. Sequencing was performed on blood. CDR3 sequence: CASSNRSDGYTF. As DNA, the CDR3 is TGTGCCAGCAGTAACCGCAGTGATGGCTACACCTTC.